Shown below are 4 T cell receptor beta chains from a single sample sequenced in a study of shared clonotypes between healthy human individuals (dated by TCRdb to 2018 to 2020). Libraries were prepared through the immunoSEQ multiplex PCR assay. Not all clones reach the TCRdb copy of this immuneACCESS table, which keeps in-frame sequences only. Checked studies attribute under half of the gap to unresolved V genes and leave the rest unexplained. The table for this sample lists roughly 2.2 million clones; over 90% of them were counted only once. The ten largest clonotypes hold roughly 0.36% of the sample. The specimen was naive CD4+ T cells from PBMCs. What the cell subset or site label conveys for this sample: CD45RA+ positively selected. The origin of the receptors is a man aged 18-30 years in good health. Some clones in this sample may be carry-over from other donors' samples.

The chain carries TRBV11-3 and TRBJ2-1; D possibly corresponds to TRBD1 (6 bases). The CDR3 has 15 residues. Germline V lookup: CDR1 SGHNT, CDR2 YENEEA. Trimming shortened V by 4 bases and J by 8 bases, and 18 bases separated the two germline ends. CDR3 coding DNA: TGTGCCAGCAGCTCCCGATCAGGGGTTTTCGATGAGCAGTTCTTC. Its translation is CASSSRSGVFDEQFF.

In DNA, the CDR3 is TGTGCCAGCAGCCGGCAGGGCTTCACTAGCACAGATACGCAGTATTTT. This translates into CASSRQGFTSTDTQYF. This chain connects TRBV7-9 to TRBJ2-3; D is perhaps TRBD1 (5 bases). Trimming removed 5 bases from V and 0 bases from J, with 15 bases in between. Germline loops: CDR1 SEHNR, CDR2 FQNEAQ (reference sequence). CDR3 length: 16 residues.

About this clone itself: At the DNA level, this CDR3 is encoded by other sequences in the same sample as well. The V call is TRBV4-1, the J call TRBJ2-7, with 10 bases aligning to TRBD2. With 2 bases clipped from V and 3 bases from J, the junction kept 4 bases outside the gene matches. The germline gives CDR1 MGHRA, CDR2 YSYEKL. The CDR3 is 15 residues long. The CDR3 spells CASSQPLAGVYEQYF. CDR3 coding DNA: TGCGCCAGCAGCCAACCCCTAGCGGGAGTCTACGAGCAGTACTTC.

CDR3 amino acids: CASSPGTRHTQYF. CDR3 DNA: TGTGCCAGCAGCCCCGGGACACGACATACGCAGTATTTT. The genes are TRBV28 and TRBJ2-3; TRBD1 might be the D (6 bases). V lost 6 bases, J lost 7 bases, and 14 bases lay in between. The CDR3 length is 13 residues. Germline V gives CDR1 MDHEN, CDR2 SYDVKM.